The TCR beta chain described here comes from a study of metastatic and nonmetastatic thyroid tumors (dated by TCRdb to the early 2020s). Context from the whole study: Repertoires from peripheral blood and from tumor or nodule tissue samples of malignant and benign thyroid patients were compared.

No treatment had been received by any patient before thyroid surgery. Patient clinical samples collected from 2012 to 2018 were retrospectively analysed using T-cell receptor beta sequencing. The CDR3 numbers 13 residues from cysteine through phenylalanine. Just CDR3 DNA is preserved here, 39 bases in frame from base 1. Based on the germline V gene, the CDR1 and CDR2 sequences are KGHSH and LQKENI. Trimming takes 1 base from V and 2 bases from J, and the germline ends sit 6 bases apart. The study at large found these results: In both blood and tumor samples, malignant tumors were reported to have significantly higher TCR beta diversity than benign nodules.

This clone occurred many times. The antigen this receptor binds is unknown. No much larger clone exists at a distance of one base, and base qualities are not known. The protocol used for the library was PCR. Sequencing used an Illumina HiSeq 4000. High-throughput sequencing was used to profile the TCR beta-chain CDR3 region of every patient. Concerning the study's data processing: CDR3 differences across clinicopathological groups were used to build a classifier for discriminating distant-metastatic papillary thyroid cancer patients. Repertoire diversity was assessed with the Shannon index, and tumor-blood repertoire similarity with the Morisita-Horn index. In TCRdb, the public reads were trimmed at Q25 with fastp and aligned with MiXCR, with productive beta chains retained. The V and J calls here are based on TCRdb, not the publication. The sample data list tens of thousands of clones, and around a third of these were observed just once. 12% to 15% of the sample goes to the ten largest clones.

This receptor was identified in a female donor with papillary thyroid cancer or a benign thyroid nodule (not recorded which). Some clones in this sample may be carry-over from other donors' samples. The chain is assembled from TRBV18 and TRBJ2-7, with the D gene not clear enough to name. Sequencing used blood. The sequence in DNA is TGTGCCAGCTCACCACAGGGTACCTACGAGCAGTACTTC. It translates to CASSPQGTYEQYF.